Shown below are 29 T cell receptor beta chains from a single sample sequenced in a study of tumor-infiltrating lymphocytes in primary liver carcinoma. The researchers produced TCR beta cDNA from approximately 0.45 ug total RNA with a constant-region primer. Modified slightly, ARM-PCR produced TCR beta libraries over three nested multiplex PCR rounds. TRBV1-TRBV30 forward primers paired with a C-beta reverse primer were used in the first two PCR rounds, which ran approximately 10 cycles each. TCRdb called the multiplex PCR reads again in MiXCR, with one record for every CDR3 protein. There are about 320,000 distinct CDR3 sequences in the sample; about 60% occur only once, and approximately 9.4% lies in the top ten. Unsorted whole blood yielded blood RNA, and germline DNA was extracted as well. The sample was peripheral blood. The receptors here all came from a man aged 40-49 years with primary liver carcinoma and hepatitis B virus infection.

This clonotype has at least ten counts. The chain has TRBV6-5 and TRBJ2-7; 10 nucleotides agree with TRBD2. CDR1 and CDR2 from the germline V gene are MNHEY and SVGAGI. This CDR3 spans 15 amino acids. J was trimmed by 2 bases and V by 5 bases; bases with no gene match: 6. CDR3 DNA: TGTGCCAGCAGTCCCAGTCTAGCGGGAGCCTACGAGCAGTACTTC. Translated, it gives CASSPSLAGAYEQYF.

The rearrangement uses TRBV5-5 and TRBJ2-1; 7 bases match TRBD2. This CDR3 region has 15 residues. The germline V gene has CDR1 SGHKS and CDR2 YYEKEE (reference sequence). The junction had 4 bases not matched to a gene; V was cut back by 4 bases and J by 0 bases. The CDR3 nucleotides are TGTGCCAGCAGCACCGGGACTAACTCCTACAATGAGCAGTTCTTC. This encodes CASSTGTNSYNEQFF.

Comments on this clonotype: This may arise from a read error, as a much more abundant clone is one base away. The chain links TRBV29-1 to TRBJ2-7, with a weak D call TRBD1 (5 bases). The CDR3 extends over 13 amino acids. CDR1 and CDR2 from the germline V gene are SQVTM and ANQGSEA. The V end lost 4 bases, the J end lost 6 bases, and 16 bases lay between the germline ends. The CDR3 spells CSVGTRGLLEQYF. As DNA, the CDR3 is TGCAGCGTTGGCACAAGGGGCTTGCTCGAGCAGTACTTC.

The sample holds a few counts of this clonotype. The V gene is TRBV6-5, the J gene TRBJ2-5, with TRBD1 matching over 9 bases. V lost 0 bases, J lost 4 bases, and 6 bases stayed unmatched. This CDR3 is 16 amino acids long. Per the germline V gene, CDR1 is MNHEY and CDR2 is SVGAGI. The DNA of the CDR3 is TGTGCCAGCAGTTACTCGGCGGGACAGGGTATAGAGACCCAGTACTTC. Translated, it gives CASSYSAGQGIETQYF.

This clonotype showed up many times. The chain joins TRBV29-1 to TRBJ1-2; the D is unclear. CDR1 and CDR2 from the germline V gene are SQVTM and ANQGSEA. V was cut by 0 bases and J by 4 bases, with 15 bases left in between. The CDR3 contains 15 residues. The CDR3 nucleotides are TGCAGCGTTGAAGATCCTGACAAGGCGGGCTATGGCTACACCTTC. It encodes CSVEDPDKAGYGYTF.

The CDR3: CASSLDRGDREQFF. The CDR3 DNA is TGCGCCAGCAGCTTGGACCGAGGGGACCGTGAGCAGTTCTTC. This chain joins TRBV5-1 and TRBJ2-1; D may be TRBD1 or TRBD2 (5 bases each). V was pared by 0 bases and J by 9 bases, with 13 bases between. Germline V lookup: CDR1 SGHRS, CDR2 YFSETQ. This CDR3 spans 14 amino acids.

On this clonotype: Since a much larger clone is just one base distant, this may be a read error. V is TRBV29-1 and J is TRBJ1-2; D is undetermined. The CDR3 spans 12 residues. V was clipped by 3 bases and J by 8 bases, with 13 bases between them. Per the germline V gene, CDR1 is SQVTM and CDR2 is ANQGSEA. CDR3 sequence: CSVDQDLGGYTF. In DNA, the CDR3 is TGCAGCGTTGACCAGGATTTGGGGGGCTACACCTTC.

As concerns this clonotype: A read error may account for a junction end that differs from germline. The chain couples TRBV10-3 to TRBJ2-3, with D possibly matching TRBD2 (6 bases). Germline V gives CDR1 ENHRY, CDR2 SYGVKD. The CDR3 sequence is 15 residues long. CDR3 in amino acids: CAISAASVTTDTQYF. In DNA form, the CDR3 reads TGTGCCATCAGTGCGGCTAGCGTGACCACAGACACGCAGTATTTT.

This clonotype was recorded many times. CDR3 DNA: TGTGCCAGCAGGTCATCTAGACAGGGAGGAAGAAGGAACACCATATATTTT. This encodes CASRSSRQGGRRNTIYF. The chain employs TRBV6-5 and TRBJ1-3, with 7 bases identical to TRBD1. CDR1 and CDR2 from the germline V gene are MNHEY and SVGAGI. V lost 6 bases to trimming and J lost 7 bases; unmatched junction nucleotides: 18. The CDR3 has 17 residues.

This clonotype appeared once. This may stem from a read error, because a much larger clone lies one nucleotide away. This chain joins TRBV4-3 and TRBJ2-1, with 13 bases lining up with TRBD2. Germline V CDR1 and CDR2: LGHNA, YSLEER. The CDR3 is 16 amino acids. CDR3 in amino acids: CASGQGLAGKLDEQFF. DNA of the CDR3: TGCGCCAGCGGCCAGGGACTAGCGGGAAAATTAGATGAGCAGTTCTTC.

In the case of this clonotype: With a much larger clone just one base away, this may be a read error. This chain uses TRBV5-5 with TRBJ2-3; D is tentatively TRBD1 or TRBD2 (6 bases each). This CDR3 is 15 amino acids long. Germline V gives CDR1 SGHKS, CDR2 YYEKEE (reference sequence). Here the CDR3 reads CTSRSGAHSTDTQYF. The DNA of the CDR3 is TGTACCAGCAGATCGGGGGCCCATAGCACAGATACGCAGTATTTT.

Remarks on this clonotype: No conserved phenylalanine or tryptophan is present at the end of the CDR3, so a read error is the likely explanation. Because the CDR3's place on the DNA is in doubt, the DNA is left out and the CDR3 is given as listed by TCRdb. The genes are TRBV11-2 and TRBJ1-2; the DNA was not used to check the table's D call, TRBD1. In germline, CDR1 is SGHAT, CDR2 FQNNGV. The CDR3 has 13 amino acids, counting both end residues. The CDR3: CASSQQGRDGYIL.

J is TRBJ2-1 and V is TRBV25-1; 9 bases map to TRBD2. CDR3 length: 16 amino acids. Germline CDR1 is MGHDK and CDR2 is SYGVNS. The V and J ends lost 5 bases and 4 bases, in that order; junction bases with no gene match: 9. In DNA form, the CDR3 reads TGTGCCAGCAGTCTTTTAGCGGGAGACCGGTACAATGAGCAGTTCTTC. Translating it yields CASSLLAGDRYNEQFF.

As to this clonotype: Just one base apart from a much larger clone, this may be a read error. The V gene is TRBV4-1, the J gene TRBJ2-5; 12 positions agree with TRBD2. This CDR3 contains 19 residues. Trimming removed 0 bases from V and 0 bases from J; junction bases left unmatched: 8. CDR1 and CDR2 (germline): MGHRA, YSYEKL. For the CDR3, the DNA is TGCGCCAGCAGCCAAGACCGGGGACTAGCGGGTGCCGACCAAGAGACCCAGTACTTC. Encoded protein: CASSQDRGLAGADQETQYF.

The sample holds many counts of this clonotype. This CDR3 reads CASSPGQGAETQYF. CDR3 DNA: TGTGCCAGCAGCCCGGGACAGGGGGCAGAGACCCAGTACTTC. This sequence joins TRBV11-2 and TRBJ2-5, with 12 bases identical to TRBD1. The junction had 2 bases not matched to a gene; V was cut back by 5 bases and J by 4 bases. CDR1 SGHAT and CDR2 FQNNGV come from the germline V gene. The CDR3 runs to 14 residues.

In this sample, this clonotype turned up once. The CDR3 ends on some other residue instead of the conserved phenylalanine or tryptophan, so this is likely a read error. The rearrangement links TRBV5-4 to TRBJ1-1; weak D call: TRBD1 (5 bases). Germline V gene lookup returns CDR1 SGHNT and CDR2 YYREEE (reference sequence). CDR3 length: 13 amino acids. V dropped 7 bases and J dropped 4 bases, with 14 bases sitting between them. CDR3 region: CASLIQDFTEAFL. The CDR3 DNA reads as TGTGCCAGCCTAATACAGGACTTCACTGAAGCTTTCCTT.

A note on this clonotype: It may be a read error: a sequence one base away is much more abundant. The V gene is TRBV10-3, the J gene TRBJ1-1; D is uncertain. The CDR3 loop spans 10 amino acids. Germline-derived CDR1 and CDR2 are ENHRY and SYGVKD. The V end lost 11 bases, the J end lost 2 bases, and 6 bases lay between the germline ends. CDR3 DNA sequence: TGTGCCGTCGGCAACACTGAAGCTTTCTTT. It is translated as CAVGNTEAFF.

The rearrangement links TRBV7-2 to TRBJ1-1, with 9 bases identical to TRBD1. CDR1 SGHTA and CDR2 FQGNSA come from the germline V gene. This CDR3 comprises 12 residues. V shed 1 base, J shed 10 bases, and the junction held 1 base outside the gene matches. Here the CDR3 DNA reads TGTGCCAGCAGCTTAGACAGGGGGCGAGCTTTCTTT. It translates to CASSLDRGRAFF.

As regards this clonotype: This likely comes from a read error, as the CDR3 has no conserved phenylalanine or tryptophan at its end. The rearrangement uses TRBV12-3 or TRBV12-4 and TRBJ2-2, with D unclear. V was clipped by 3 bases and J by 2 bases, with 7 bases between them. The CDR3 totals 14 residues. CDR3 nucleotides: TGTGCCAGCAGTTTTAACCCCAACACCGGGGAGCTGTTTTGT. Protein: CASSFNPNTGELFC.

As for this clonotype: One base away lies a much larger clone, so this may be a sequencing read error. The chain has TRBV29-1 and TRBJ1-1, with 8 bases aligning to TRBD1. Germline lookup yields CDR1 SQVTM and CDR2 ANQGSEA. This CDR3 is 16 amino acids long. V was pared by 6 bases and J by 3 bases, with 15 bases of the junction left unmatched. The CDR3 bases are TGCAGCGTCCTACAACGGACAGGGTGGTTTGACACTGAAGCTTTCTTT. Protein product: CSVLQRTGWFDTEAFF.

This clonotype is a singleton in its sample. This CDR3 is CATRPRTGTYADTQYF. The DNA of the CDR3 is TGTGCCACTCGTCCCAGGACAGGAACATACGCAGATACGCAGTATTTT. The V call is TRBV12-3 or TRBV12-4, the J call TRBJ2-3, with 7 bases lining up with TRBD1. Germline trimming cut 10 bases from V and 4 bases from J; bases unmatched to any gene: 17. The CDR3 is made up of 16 amino acids.

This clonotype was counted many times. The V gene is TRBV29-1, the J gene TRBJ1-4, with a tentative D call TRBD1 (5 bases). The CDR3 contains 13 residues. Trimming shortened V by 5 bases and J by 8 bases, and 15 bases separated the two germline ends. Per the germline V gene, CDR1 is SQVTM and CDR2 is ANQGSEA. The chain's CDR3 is CSVWGGGEEKLFF. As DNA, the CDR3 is TGCAGCGTTTGGGGCGGGGGTGAGGAAAAACTGTTTTTT.

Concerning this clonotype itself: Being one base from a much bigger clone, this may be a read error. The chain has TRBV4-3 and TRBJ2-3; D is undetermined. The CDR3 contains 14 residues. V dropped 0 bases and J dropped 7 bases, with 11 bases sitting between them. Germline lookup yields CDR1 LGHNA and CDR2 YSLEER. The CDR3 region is CASSQETVRNTQYF. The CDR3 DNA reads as TGCGCCAGCAGCCAAGAGACGGTTCGGAATACGCAGTATTTT.

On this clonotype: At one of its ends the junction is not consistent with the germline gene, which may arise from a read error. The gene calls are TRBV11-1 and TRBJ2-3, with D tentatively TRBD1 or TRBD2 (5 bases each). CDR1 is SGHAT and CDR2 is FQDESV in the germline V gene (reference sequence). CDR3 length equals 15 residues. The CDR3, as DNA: TGTGCCAACAGCTCACGGGACCCTAACACAGATACGCAGTATTTT. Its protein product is CANSSRDPNTDTQYF.

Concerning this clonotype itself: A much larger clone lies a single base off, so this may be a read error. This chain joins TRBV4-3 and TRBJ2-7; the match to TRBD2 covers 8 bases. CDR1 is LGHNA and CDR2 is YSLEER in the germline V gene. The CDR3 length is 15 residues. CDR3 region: CASSHAGGRPGEQYF. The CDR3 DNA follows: TGTGCCAGCAGCCACGCCGGCGGGAGGCCAGGCGAGCAGTACTTC.

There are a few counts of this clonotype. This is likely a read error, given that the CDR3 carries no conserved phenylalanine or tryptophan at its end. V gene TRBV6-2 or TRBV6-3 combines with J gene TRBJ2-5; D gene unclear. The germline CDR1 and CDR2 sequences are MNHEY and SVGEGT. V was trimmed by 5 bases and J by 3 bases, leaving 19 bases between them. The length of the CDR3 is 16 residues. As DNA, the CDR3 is TGTGCCAGCAGTCCCAATGGGATACTTGGTGAAGAGACCCAGTACCTC. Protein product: CASSPNGILGEETQYL.

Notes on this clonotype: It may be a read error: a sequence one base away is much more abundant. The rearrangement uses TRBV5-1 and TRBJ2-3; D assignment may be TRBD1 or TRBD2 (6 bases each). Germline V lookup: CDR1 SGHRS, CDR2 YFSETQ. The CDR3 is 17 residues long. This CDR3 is CASSTGHGGASTDMQYF. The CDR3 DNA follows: TGCGCCAGCAGCACGGGACACGGGGGTGCTAGCACAGATATGCAGTATTTT.

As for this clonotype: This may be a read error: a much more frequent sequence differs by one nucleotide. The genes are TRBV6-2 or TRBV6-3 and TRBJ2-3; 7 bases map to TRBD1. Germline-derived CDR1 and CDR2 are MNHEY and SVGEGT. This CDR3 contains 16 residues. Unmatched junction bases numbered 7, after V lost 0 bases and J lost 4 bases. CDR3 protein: CASSYSTGDYADTQYF. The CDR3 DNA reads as TGTGCCAGCAGTTACTCAACAGGGGATTACGCAGATACGCAGTATTTT.

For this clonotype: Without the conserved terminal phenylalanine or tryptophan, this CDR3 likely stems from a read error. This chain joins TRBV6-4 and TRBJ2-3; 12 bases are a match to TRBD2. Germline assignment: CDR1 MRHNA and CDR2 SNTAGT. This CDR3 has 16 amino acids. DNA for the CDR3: TGTGTCAGCAGCCCCCTAGCGGGAGGGACCCCAGATACGCAGTATTCT. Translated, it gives CVSSPLAGGTPDTQYS.